Presented here are 13 T cell receptor beta chains from one specimen sequenced in a study of T cell responses to AZD1222 COVID-19 vaccine. The table came from immunoSEQ multiplex PCR; TCRdb's copy has only in-frame clones and leaves some out. The sample includes 150,000 or so clones, about 89% of them seen just once. This specimen consisted of peripheral blood, obtained on day 0 of AZD1222 vaccination. The receptors stem from an adult in good health.

The chain carries TRBV5-1 and TRBJ2-5, with D unclear. The V end lost 2 bases, the J end lost 0 bases, and 14 bases lay between the germline ends. In germline, CDR1 is SGHRS, CDR2 YFSETQ. The length of the CDR3 is 16 residues. The CDR3 DNA sequence: TGCGCCAGCAGCTTAGGAACTCAAATCTACCAAGAGACCCAGTACTTC. This gives the protein CASSLGTQIYQETQYF. Supplemented by reference TRBV5-1 and TRBJ2-5, the full variable domain reads KAGVTQTPRYLIKTRGQQVTLSCSPISGHRSVSWYQQTPGQGLQFLFEYFSETQRNKGNFPGRFSGRQFSNSRSEMNVSTLELGDSALYLCASSLGTQIYQETQYFGPGTRLLVL.

The chain employs TRBV24-1 and TRBJ2-7; TRBD1 aligns across 7 bases. The junction had 7 bases not matched to a gene; V was cut back by 3 bases and J by 0 bases. Germline lookup yields CDR1 KGHDR and CDR2 SFDVKD. This CDR3 region has 16 residues. The chain's CDR3 is CATSDPRQGASYEQYF. The CDR3 region has the DNA TGTGCCACCAGTGATCCCCGACAGGGAGCCTCCTACGAGCAGTACTTC.

V gene TRBV7-3 combines with J gene TRBJ2-3; D not resolved. With 2 bases removed from V and 0 bases from J, the gap between germline ends came to 9 bases. Germline CDR1 SGHTA, CDR2 FQGTGA. This CDR3 has 15 residues. The CDR3 reads CASSLSPLSTDTQYF. Here the CDR3 DNA reads TGTGCCAGCAGCTTATCCCCCCTGAGCACAGATACGCAGTATTTT.

This chain uses TRBV27 with TRBJ1-4; D may be TRBD1 (5 bases). The CDR3 length is 18 residues. Germline V gives CDR1 MNHEY, CDR2 SMNVEV (reference sequence). V was shortened by 2 bases and J by 4 bases, with 20 bases between the two germline ends. DNA for the CDR3: TGTGCCAGCAGTTTACGCCCAATGGGACCGACCGTTAATGAAAAACTGTTTTTT. Translating it yields CASSLRPMGPTVNEKLFF. The variable domain in full, completed from reference TRBV27 and TRBJ1-4, reads EAQVTQNPRYLITVTGKKLTVTCSQNMNHEYMSWYRQDPGLGLRQIYYSMNVEVTDKGDVPEGYKVSRKEKRNFPLILESPSPNQTSLYFCASSLRPMGPTVNEKLFFGSGTQLSVL.

The chain combines TRBV9 with TRBJ2-1, with 10 bases lining up with TRBD2. CDR1 is SGDLS and CDR2 is YYNGEE in the germline V gene. The CDR3 spans 16 residues. V dropped 3 bases and J dropped 4; count of bases not matched to a gene: 7. The CDR3 here is CASSAGIAGGYNEQFF. The CDR3 DNA reads as TGTGCCAGCAGCGCAGGAATAGCGGGAGGTTACAATGAGCAGTTCTTC.

V usage is TRBV27 and J usage is TRBJ1-5; D uncertain. The CDR3 contains 14 residues. With 6 bases removed from V and 10 bases from J, the gap between germline ends came to 19 bases. Germline CDR1 and CDR2: MNHEY and SMNVEV (reference sequence). CDR3 DNA: TGTGCCAGCAGACCCGGGCCGGGGAGGGATCCCCAGCATTTT. Its protein is CASRPGPGRDPQHF.

The chain employs TRBV7-2 and TRBJ2-7; 15 nucleotides match TRBD2. The CDR3 extends over 17 amino acids. The V gene end was trimmed by 4 bases and the J gene end by 2 bases; junction bases not matched to a gene: 6. CDR1 is SGHTA, CDR2 FQGNSA, per germline. The CDR3 protein is CASSSGLAGGLAYEQYF. The CDR3 DNA reads TGTGCCAGCAGCTCCGGACTAGCGGGAGGGCTGGCCTACGAGCAGTACTTC.

This chain joins TRBV7-9 and TRBJ2-3; TRBD1 might be the D (7 bases). Germline V CDR1 and CDR2: SEHNR, FQNEAQ (reference sequence). V shed 1 base and J shed 3 bases, with 14 bases lying between them. The CDR3 runs to 16 residues. CDR3: CASSLVRGARTDTQYF. The CDR3 nucleotides read TGTGCCAGCAGCTTAGTCAGGGGGGCGCGTACAGATACGCAGTATTTT.

This chain links TRBV18 with TRBJ1-2, with 7 bases lining up with TRBD1. Germline values: CDR1 KGHSH, CDR2 LQKENI. The V segment lost 2 bases and the J segment 8 bases; nucleotides outside the gene matches: 8. This CDR3 spans 14 amino acids. The CDR3 protein is CASSPSTGDRGYTF. CDR3 in DNA: TGTGCCAGCTCACCAAGCACAGGGGATCGAGGCTACACCTTC.

The chain links TRBV5-1 to TRBJ1-6; no reliable D call. The CDR3 is made up of 16 amino acids. Germline-derived CDR1 and CDR2 are SGHRS and YFSETQ. V was trimmed by 1 base and J by 7 bases, leaving 15 bases between them. The CDR3 region is CASSLKVDSWNSPLHF. As DNA, the CDR3 is TGCGCCAGCAGCTTGAAGGTTGACTCGTGGAATTCACCCCTCCACTTT. Variable domain in full (rest from reference TRBV5-1 and TRBJ1-6): KAGVTQTPRYLIKTRGQQVTLSCSPISGHRSVSWYQQTPGQGLQFLFEYFSETQRNKGNFPGRFSGRQFSNSRSEMNVSTLELGDSALYLCASSLKVDSWNSPLHFGNGTRLTVT.

This chain joins TRBV5-6 and TRBJ1-2, with 9 bases lining up with TRBD1. V shed 1 base, J shed 4 bases, and the junction held 11 bases outside the gene matches. This CDR3 spans 17 amino acids. The germline gives CDR1 SGHDT, CDR2 YYEEEE. The CDR3 loop reads CASSLQFRDRAFYGYTF. The DNA of the CDR3 is TGTGCCAGCAGCTTGCAATTCCGGGACAGGGCTTTCTATGGCTACACCTTC.

J is TRBJ2-7 and V is TRBV24-1, with unresolved D. Trimming took 4 bases from V and 1 from J, leaving 7 bases between them. The CDR3 runs to 13 residues. The germline CDR1 and CDR2 sequences are KGHDR and SFDVKD. DNA of the CDR3: TGTGCCACCAGTGACCCTCAATCCTACGAGCAGTACTTC. Translated, it gives CATSDPQSYEQYF.

This chain connects TRBV11-3 to TRBJ1-2, with unresolved D. CDR1 is SGHNT, CDR2 YENEEA, per germline. This CDR3 has 16 residues. V was pared by 0 bases and J by 4 bases, with 15 bases between. The DNA of the CDR3 is TGTGCCAGCAGCTTAGATGGTGTACGGCTATTCTATGGCTACACCTTC. It translates to CASSLDGVRLFYGYTF.